This is a list of T cell receptor beta chains from one sample in a study of blood T cell repertoires in COVID-19. Sequenced by immunoSEQ multiplex PCR; TCRdb stores in-frame clones only, minus some. The sample includes nearly 250,000 clones, approximately 80% of them seen just once. Sequencing was performed on peripheral blood. The receptors originated from a woman older than 75 with acute or convalescent COVID-19. Both conserved end residues are part of each CDR3. Fields, in order: D gene, V gene, CDR3 length, J gene, clone size, CDR3 DNA, CDR3 protein. D genes are given only for firm matches. Size is stated for part of the rows, as once, few or many counts, or as a class when the clone is expanded.

>-|TRBV4-1|14|TRBJ2-7|-
TGCGCCAGCAGCCCGAACGGACTGGCCTACGAGCAGTACTTC
CASSPNGLAYEQYF
>-|TRBV7-3|14|TRBJ1-1|-
TGTGCCAGCAGCTTAGATTTGTTGGCCACTGAAGCTTTCTTT
CASSLDLLATEAFF
>TRBD1|TRBV7-9|15|TRBJ2-5|-
TGTGCCAGCAGCCCGGACAGGGGTCGGGGGGAGACCCAGTACTTC
CASSPDRGRGETQYF
>-|TRBV11-3|14|TRBJ1-2|-
TGTGCCAGCAGCTTAGAGGGAGAACACGGTGGCTACACCTTC
CASSLEGEHGGYTF
>TRBD2|TRBV5-1|17|TRBJ2-5|few
TGCGCCAGCACCGATAGACTCCTAGCGGGAGATCAAGAGACCCAGTACTTC
CASTDRLLAGDQETQYF
>-|TRBV10-3|16|TRBJ2-3|-
TGTGCCATCAGTGAGTCGGGATTAAGGGGAACAGATACGCAGTATTTT
CAISESGLRGTDTQYF
>-|TRBV3-1/TRBV3-2|15|TRBJ2-7|-
TGTGTCAGCAGCGATCTACAGGGAAGGTTCTACGAGCAGTACTTC
CVSSDLQGRFYEQYF
>-|TRBV29-1|14|TRBJ2-2|-
TGCAGCGTTGAATCGGGGAGGATAACCGGGGAGCTGTTTTTT
CSVESGRITGELFF
>-|TRBV6-6|11|TRBJ2-1|-
TGTGCCAGCAGTACTCCGAGGATGCAGTTCTTC
CASSTPRMQFF
>-|TRBV4-1|17|TRBJ2-7|-
TGCGCCAGCAGCCAAGATGGAGCGGGCATCAGCTCCTACGAGCAGTACTTC
CASSQDGAGISSYEQYF
>-|TRBV28|16|TRBJ1-3|once
TGTGCCAGCAGTTTAAGCCCCCCCCGTTCTGGAAACACCATATATTTT
CASSLSPPRSGNTIYF
>-|TRBV6-5|16|TRBJ1-2|-
TGTGCCAGCAGTTACTCTTCCAGGGAGGGATCCTATGGCTACACCTTC
CASSYSSREGSYGYTF
>TRBD1|TRBV28|14|TRBJ2-1|-
TGTGCCACTAAAACCGGGACAGCTCTCTATGAGCAGTTCTTC
CATKTGTALYEQFF
>TRBD2|TRBV4-1|14|TRBJ2-1|-
TGCGCCAGCAGCCAACCTACGACAGCGGGAGATGGGATCTTC
CASSQPTTAGDGIF
>TRBD2|TRBV11-2|14|TRBJ2-1|-
TGTGCCAGCAGCTTAGCGGGAGGCAACAATGAGCAGTTCTTC
CASSLAGGNNEQFF
>-|TRBV30|13|TRBJ2-7|-
TGTGCCTGGACAGGGGCGAGCTCCTACGAGCAGTACTTC
CAWTGASSYEQYF